The 25 T cell receptor beta chains listed next were all sequenced from one sample in a study of T cell repertoires in cytomegalovirus infection. What these receptors recognize is not known. Each CDR3 protein gets one entry after TCRdb re-called the reads with MiXCR. This table has around 750,000 distinct CDR3 sequences, roughly 33% appearing once. Sequencing was performed on cultured CD8+ T cells from PBMCs, taken from culture after CMV antigen stimulation. The origin of the receptors is a human donor in good health (CMV status not recorded). Some clones in this sample may be carry-over from other donors' samples.

This clonotype was detected a few times. The chain joins TRBV6-1 to TRBJ2-7; 7 positions match TRBD2. In germline, CDR1 is MNHNS, CDR2 SASEGT. The CDR3 runs 14 residues. Trimming cost V 6 bases and J 0 bases; bases outside gene matches: 5. Here the CDR3 reads CASSRPGGSYEQYV. CDR3 bases: TGTGCCAGCAGCCGCCCGGGGGGCTCCTACGAGCAGTACGTC.

This clonotype came up many times. This chain connects TRBV7-8 to TRBJ2-3, with 7 bases matching TRBD1. CDR3 size: 16 residues. The junction had 10 bases not matched to a gene; V was cut back by 5 bases and J by 2 bases. CDR1 and CDR2 from the germline V gene are SGHVS and FQNEAQ. CDR3 amino acids: CASSVRDRLYTDTQYF. DNA for the CDR3: TGTGCCAGCAGCGTCAGGGACAGACTCTACACAGATACGCAGTATTTT. The variable domain in full, with the rest retrieved from reference TRBV7-8 and TRBJ2-3, is GAGVSQSPRYKVAKRGQDVALRCDPISGHVSLFWYQQALGQGPEFLTYFQNEAQLDKSGLPSDRFFAERPEGSVSTLKIQRTQQEDSAVYLCASSVRDRLYTDTQYFGPGTRLTVL.

This chain uses TRBV4-1 with TRBJ2-1; the D gene is possibly TRBD1 (6 bases). CDR1 and CDR2 from the germline V gene are MGHRA and YSYEKL. The CDR3 spans 17 residues. The V gene lost 2 bases and the J gene lost 6 bases, with 20 bases spanning the gap. CDR3 residues: CASSQLPTGLGFNEQFF. CDR3 sequence (DNA): TGCGCCAGCAGCCAACTCCCCACAGGGTTGGGTTTCAATGAGCAGTTCTTC.

The chain has TRBV5-8 and TRBJ2-7; D unresolved. V lost 2 bases, J lost 6 bases, and 9 bases lay in between. Germline loops: CDR1 SGHTS, CDR2 YDEGEE. The CDR3 is 12 amino acids. CDR3 residues: CASSFQGFEQYF. DNA of the CDR3: TGTGCCAGCAGCTTCCAAGGGTTCGAGCAGTACTTC.

This clonotype was seen only once. The chain has TRBV20-1 and TRBJ1-2; 7 bases map to TRBD1. The germline V gene encodes CDR1 DFQATT and CDR2 SNEGSKA (reference sequence). The trim removed 0 bases at V and 1 base at J, leaving 2 bases unmatched. CDR3 length: 14 residues. The CDR3 region is CSARDRQGNYGYTF. The DNA for the CDR3 is TGCAGTGCTAGAGATCGACAGGGTAACTATGGCTACACCTTC.

The chain couples TRBV6-2 or TRBV6-3 to TRBJ2-5; no reliable D call. Germline V gene lookup returns CDR1 MNHEY and CDR2 SVGEGT. The CDR3 covers 14 residues. With 2 bases removed from V and 5 bases from J, the gap between germline ends came to 12 bases. The CDR3 nucleotides are TGTGCCAGCAGTTACGTCCCTACGACGGAGACCCAGTACTTC. Amino acid sequence: CASSYVPTTETQYF.

This clonotype has only a few counts. The chain joins TRBV9 to TRBJ2-2; no clear D. V was clipped by 7 bases and J by 8 bases, with 6 bases between them. CDR3 length equals 10 residues. The germline V gene has CDR1 SGDLS and CDR2 YYNGEE. CDR3 coding DNA: TGTGCCAGCGGAAAAGGGGAGCTGTTTTTT. It encodes CASGKGELFF.

With regard to this clonotype: A single base separates this from a much larger clone, so it may be a read error. The CDR3 sequence is CASSHSGGIPYNEQLF. CDR3 sequence (DNA): TGTGCCAGCAGCCATAGCGGGGGGATCCCCTACAATGAGCAGCTCTTC. V usage is TRBV7-9 and J usage is TRBJ2-1, with 10 bases identical to TRBD2. Germline-derived CDR1 and CDR2 are SEHNR and FQNEAQ (reference sequence). This CDR3 spans 16 amino acids.

The chain joins TRBV27 to TRBJ1-3, with D uncertain. With 7 bases removed from V and 4 bases from J, the gap between germline ends came to 14 bases. Germline values: CDR1 MNHEY, CDR2 SMNVEV (reference sequence). The CDR3 loop spans 14 amino acids. DNA of the CDR3: TGTGCCAGCATGAGCGGTGTGGGGGGAAACACCATATATTTT. As protein: CASMSGVGGNTIYF.

The chain is built from TRBV19 and TRBJ1-2, with D hard to call. The V and J ends lost 2 bases and 6 bases respectively, with 10 bases between them. The CDR3 consists of 13 residues. CDR1 and CDR2 (germline): LNHDA, SQIVND (reference sequence). The DNA for the CDR3 is TGTGCCAGTAGTATAATGCAGGTTGATGGCTACACCTTC. This translates into CASSIMQVDGYTF.

DNA for the CDR3: TGTGCCAGCAGTCCAACCACCGGGACATCCTACAATGAGCAGTTCTTC. As protein: CASSPTTGTSYNEQFF. V usage is TRBV7-9 and J usage is TRBJ2-1, with TRBD1 as a possible D gene (6 bases). Germline V lookup: CDR1 SEHNR, CDR2 FQNEAQ (reference sequence). V lost 6 bases, J lost 1 base, and 16 bases lay in between. The CDR3 contains 16 residues.

The chain carries TRBV27 and TRBJ1-6; maybe TRBD1 (5 bases). Germline lookup yields CDR1 MNHEY and CDR2 SMNVEV (reference sequence). The CDR3 runs 13 residues. V lost 3 bases and J lost 9, with 9 bases in between. CDR3 in DNA: TGTGCCAGCAGTTTCACCGGGGGTTCACCCCTCCACTTT. The encoded protein is CASSFTGGSPLHF.

This clonotype was observed a few times. V gene TRBV7-6 combines with J gene TRBJ1-2; D is undetermined. This CDR3 is 12 amino acids long. Trimming took off 5 bases at V and 8 bases at J, with 12 bases between the two ends. Looked up from germline, CDR1 is SGHVS and CDR2 is FNYEAQ. The CDR3, as DNA: TGTGCCAGCAGCGACGACGGCGCCGGCTACACCTTC. Amino acid sequence: CASSDDGAGYTF.

This clonotype has more than one count but fewer than ten. The chain is built from TRBV11-2 and TRBJ1-2; the D is unclear. In germline, CDR1 is SGHAT, CDR2 FQNNGV. The CDR3 runs 15 residues. The ends were cut back, 3 bases at V and 3 bases at J, with 14 bases in the middle. The CDR3 here is CASSLNRNRHYGYTF. CDR3 sequence (DNA): TGTGCCAGCAGCTTGAATAGGAACAGACACTATGGCTACACCTTC.

This clonotype was counted between two and nine times. The gene calls are TRBV6-1 and TRBJ2-1, with D unclear. Per germline, CDR1 MNHNS and CDR2 SASEGT. This CDR3 comprises 13 residues. The germline V and J ends were trimmed by 3 bases and 8 bases, with 11 bases remaining between them. The chain's CDR3 is CASSDLVADEQFF. CDR3 in DNA: TGTGCCAGCAGTGACTTAGTCGCGGATGAGCAGTTCTTC.

The chain joins TRBV27 to TRBJ2-5, with D perhaps TRBD1 (5 bases). V gave up 5 bases and J gave up 9 bases, with 10 bases separating them. Per germline, CDR1 MNHEY and CDR2 SMNVEV (reference sequence). The CDR3 covers 11 residues. This CDR3 is CASSHGQSQYF. The CDR3 nucleotides are TGTGCCAGCAGTCACGGACAATCCCAGTACTTC.

This clonotype has ten or more counts. The gene calls are TRBV4-1 and TRBJ2-7; TRBD1 matches at 7 bases. This CDR3 spans 15 amino acids. Germline values: CDR1 MGHRA, CDR2 YSYEKL. With V trimmed by 4 bases and J by 0 bases, 6 bases remained unmatched. The CDR3 DNA is TGCGCCAGCAGCCCCGAGACAGGGAACTCCTACGAGCAGTACTTC. Its translation is CASSPETGNSYEQYF.

In its sample, this clonotype was seen a few times. The chain links TRBV20-1 to TRBJ2-3; TRBD2 matches at 10 bases. Germline-derived CDR1 and CDR2 are DFQATT and SNEGSKA (reference sequence). The CDR3 length is 15 residues. Trimming removed 4 bases from V and 4 bases from J; junction bases left unmatched: 8. The CDR3: CSAKLAGGHADTQYF. In nucleotides, the CDR3 is TGCAGTGCTAAGTTAGCGGGGGGCCATGCAGATACGCAGTATTTT.

This clonotype came up once. A clone one base away is much larger, so this may be a read error. A read error is likely, as this CDR3 ends without the conserved phenylalanine or tryptophan. The chain has TRBV7-6 and TRBJ1-2; a weak D match, TRBD1 (6 bases). The germline V and J ends were trimmed by 5 bases and 8 bases, with 12 bases remaining between them. The CDR3 sequence is 12 residues long. CDR1 and CDR2 from the germline V gene are SGHVS and FNYEAQ. CDR3 DNA sequence: TGTGCCAGCAGCCTAACAGGGTACGGCTACACCTTG. Protein: CASSLTGYGYTL.

This clonotype was detected a few times. This chain joins TRBV7-6 and TRBJ1-1; D gene ambiguous. Germline-derived CDR1 and CDR2 are SGHVS and FNYEAQ. The ends were cut back, 0 bases at V and 0 bases at J, with 8 bases in the middle. The CDR3 is 15 amino acids. CDR3 sequence reads: CASSLAAGLNTEAFF. CDR3 in DNA: TGTGCCAGCAGCTTAGCGGCAGGATTGAACACTGAAGCTTTCTTT.

This clonotype was seen a few times. The rearrangement joins TRBV10-3 to TRBJ2-2; 8 nucleotides align to TRBD1. Germline V gene lookup returns CDR1 ENHRY and CDR2 SYGVKD. The CDR3 covers 13 residues. The V gene end was trimmed by 8 bases and the J gene end by 7 bases; junction bases not matched to a gene: 6. The CDR3 here is CAIGQGTNGELFF. The CDR3 DNA sequence: TGTGCCATCGGACAGGGAACGAACGGGGAGCTGTTTTTT.

This chain connects TRBV20-1 to TRBJ1-2; 8 positions agree with TRBD1. The CDR3 consists of 17 residues. Germline CDR1 DFQATT, CDR2 SNEGSKA (reference sequence). The V segment lost 0 bases and the J segment 3 bases; nucleotides outside the gene matches: 12. The CDR3, as DNA: TGCAGTGCTAGAGACGCTGAAATGGACAGGGTTTACTATGGCTACACCTTC. The encoded protein is CSARDAEMDRVYYGYTF.

The J gene is TRBJ2-7, the V gene TRBV19; perhaps TRBD2 as D (7 bases). Germline assignment: CDR1 LNHDA and CDR2 SQIVND (reference sequence). The length of the CDR3 is 15 residues. The V gene lost 0 bases and the J gene lost 7 bases, with 16 bases spanning the gap. CDR3 region: CASSIDRGASWEQYF. The CDR3 region has the DNA TGTGCCAGTAGTATAGATCGGGGGGCATCGTGGGAGCAGTACTTC.

The J gene is TRBJ2-2, the V gene TRBV6-2 or TRBV6-3; possibly TRBD1 for D (6 bases). CDR3 size: 15 residues. Germline V gives CDR1 MNHEY, CDR2 SVGEGT. Between the trimmed V and J ends, which lost 0 bases and 2 bases, there was a span of 7 bases. Here the CDR3 DNA reads TGTGCCAGCAGTTACTCGGACAGCAACACCGGGGAGCTGTTTTTT. Protein sequence: CASSYSDSNTGELFF.

In its sample, this clonotype was seen once. The chain carries TRBV4-3 and TRBJ2-1; the D is unclear. Germline-derived CDR1 and CDR2 are LGHNA and YSLEER. This CDR3 spans 17 amino acids. V lost 3 bases, J lost 4 bases, and 19 bases lay in between. This CDR3 is CASSHKPFGGPYNEQFF. The CDR3 DNA follows: TGCGCCAGCAGCCACAAGCCCTTCGGCGGACCTTACAATGAGCAGTTCTTC.